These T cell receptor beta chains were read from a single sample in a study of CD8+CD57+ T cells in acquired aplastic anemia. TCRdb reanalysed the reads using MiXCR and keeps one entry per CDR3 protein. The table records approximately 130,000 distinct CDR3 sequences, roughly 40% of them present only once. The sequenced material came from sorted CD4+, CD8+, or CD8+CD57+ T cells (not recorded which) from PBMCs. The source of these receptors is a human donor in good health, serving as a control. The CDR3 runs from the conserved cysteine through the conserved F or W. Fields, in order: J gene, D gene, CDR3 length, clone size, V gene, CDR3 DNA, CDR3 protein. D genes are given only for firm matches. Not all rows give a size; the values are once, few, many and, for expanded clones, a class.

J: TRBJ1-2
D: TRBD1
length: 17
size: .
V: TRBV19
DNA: TGTGCCAGTAGTACAAGGGGCCCGGGACAGGATAACTATGGCTACACCTTC
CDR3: CASSTRGPGQDNYGYTF

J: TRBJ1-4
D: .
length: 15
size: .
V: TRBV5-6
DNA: TGTGCCAGCAGCAGTACAGGGTTGGATAATGAAAAACTGTTTTTT
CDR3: CASSSTGLDNEKLFF

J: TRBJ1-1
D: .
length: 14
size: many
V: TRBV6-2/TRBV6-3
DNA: TGTGCCAGCAGTTCTCTTGCAGGGCGGACTGAAGCTTTCTTT
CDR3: CASSSLAGRTEAFF

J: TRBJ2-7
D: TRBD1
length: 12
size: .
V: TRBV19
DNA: TGTGCCACCCACAGGGGCTCCTACGAGCAGTACTTC
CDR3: CATHRGSYEQYF

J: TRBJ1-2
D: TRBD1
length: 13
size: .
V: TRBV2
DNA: TGTGCCAGCAGTTACCACAGGGGGCGCGGCTACACCTTC
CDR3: CASSYHRGRGYTF

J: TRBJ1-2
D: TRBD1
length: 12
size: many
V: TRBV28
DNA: TGTGCCAGCACTACAGGGGGCTATGGCTACACCTTC
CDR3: CASTTGGYGYTF

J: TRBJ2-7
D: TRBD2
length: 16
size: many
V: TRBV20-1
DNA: TGCAGTGCGCTCGCAGGGAGCGGGGGGTCCCCCTACGAGCAGTACTTC
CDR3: CSALAGSGGSPYEQYF

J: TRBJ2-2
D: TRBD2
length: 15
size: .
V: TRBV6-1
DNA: TGTGCCAGCGGAGCGGGAGTAATAGGCACCGGGGAGCTGTTTTTT
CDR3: CASGAGVIGTGELFF

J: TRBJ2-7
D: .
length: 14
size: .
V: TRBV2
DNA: TGTGCCAGCAGGGGTCAGGGCACTTGGTACGAGCAGTACTTC
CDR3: CASRGQGTWYEQYF

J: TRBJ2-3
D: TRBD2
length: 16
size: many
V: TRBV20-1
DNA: TGCAGTGCTAGATCGGGAACTAGCGGGGGGACAGATACGCAGTATTTT
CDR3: CSARSGTSGGTDTQYF

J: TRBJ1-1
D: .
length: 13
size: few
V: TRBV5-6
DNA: TGTGCCAGCAGCTTGTTTTGGAACACTGAAGCTTTCTTT
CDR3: CASSLFWNTEAFF

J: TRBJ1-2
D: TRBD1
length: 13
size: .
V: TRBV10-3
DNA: TGTGCCATCAGTGCTAGGGGGCCTTATGGCTACACCTTC
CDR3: CAISARGPYGYTF

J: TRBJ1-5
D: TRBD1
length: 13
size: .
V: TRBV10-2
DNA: TGCGCCAGCAGACAGGGGGGCAATCAGCCCCAGCATTTT
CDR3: CASRQGGNQPQHF

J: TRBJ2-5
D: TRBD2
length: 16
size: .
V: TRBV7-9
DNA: TGTGCCAGCAGTCAGGGACTAGCGGGGATCCAAGAGACCCAGTACTTC
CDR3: CASSQGLAGIQETQYF

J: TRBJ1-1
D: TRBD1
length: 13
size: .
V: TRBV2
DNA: TGTGCCAGCATTGGGGGGGACAGCACCGAAGCTTCCTTT
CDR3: CASIGGDSTEASF

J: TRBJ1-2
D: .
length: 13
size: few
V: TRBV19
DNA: TGTGCCAGTAGTAGGGGGGACTTCTGGGGCTACACCTTC
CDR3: CASSRGDFWGYTF

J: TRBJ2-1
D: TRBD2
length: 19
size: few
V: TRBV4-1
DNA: TGCGCCAGCAGCCAAGCAGTCGGGGGACTAGCGGGGGGATACAATGAGCAGTTCTTC
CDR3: CASSQAVGGLAGGYNEQFF